The 16 T cell receptor beta chains given below trace back to one sample, sequenced in a study of T cell repertoires in cytomegalovirus infection. A single record per CDR3 protein comes from TCRdb applying MiXCR to the reads. The sample lists approximately 340,000 distinct CDR3 sequences, about 29% occurring once. For these TCRs, the target antigens are not known. The sequencing here drew on cultured PBMCs, taken from culture after CMV antigen stimulation. The source of these receptors is a human donor in good health (CMV status not recorded). Some clones in this sample may be carry-over from other donors' samples.

This clonotype was seen more than once but under ten times. V is TRBV7-9 and J is TRBJ2-7; the D call may be TRBD1 or TRBD2 (5 bases each). Germline lookup yields CDR1 SEHNR and CDR2 FQNEAQ (reference sequence). Trimming shortened V by 1 base and J by 4 bases, and 14 bases separated the two germline ends. The CDR3 covers 15 residues. The chain's CDR3 is CASSLGGPLGYEQYF. The CDR3, as DNA: TGTGCCAGCAGCTTAGGGGGACCTTTGGGTTACGAGCAGTACTTC.

The V gene is TRBV10-3, the J gene TRBJ2-5; no definite D call. Trimming shortened V by 3 bases and J by 3 bases, and 11 bases separated the two germline ends. The CDR3 sequence is 14 residues long. Germline V gene sequence: CDR1 ENHRY, CDR2 SYGVKD. CDR3: CAISEGRLKETQYF. As DNA, the CDR3 is TGTGCCATCAGTGAAGGGCGTCTGAAAGAGACCCAGTACTTC.

This clonotype showed up just a few times. The chain links TRBV5-4 to TRBJ1-2, with D perhaps matching TRBD1 (6 bases). The CDR3 loop spans 14 amino acids. Between the trimmed V and J ends, which lost 4 bases and 4 bases, there was a span of 14 bases. CDR1 and CDR2 (germline): SGHNT, YYREEE (reference sequence). The CDR3 DNA is TGTGCCAGCAGCCCTATGGACAGCCTCTATGGCTACACCTTC. Translating it yields CASSPMDSLYGYTF.

As for this clonotype: The germline gene is not matched at one end of the junction; a read error may be the cause. The rearrangement joins TRBV6-2 or TRBV6-3 to TRBJ2-3; a weak D match, TRBD2 (6 bases). The CDR3 is 15 amino acids. Per germline, CDR1 MNHEY and CDR2 SVGEGT. CDR3 DNA sequence: TGTGCCAGCAGTTACTTCGCGGGAAGCGCAGATACGCAGAATTTT. This gives the protein CASSYFAGSADTQNF.

CDR3 sequence: CSARAGTGISDTQYF. The DNA of the CDR3 is TGCAGTGCTAGAGCCGGGACAGGGATATCAGATACGCAGTATTTT. This sequence joins TRBV20-1 and TRBJ2-3; 9 bases match TRBD1. The V and J ends lost 1 base and 4 bases, in that order; junction bases with no gene match: 6. There are 15 residues in the CDR3. The V gene's germline CDR1 is DFQATT and CDR2 SNEGSKA (reference sequence).

This clonotype came up many times. The chain uses TRBV7-8 and TRBJ1-1, with D hard to call. From germline, CDR1 is SGHVS and CDR2 FQNEAQ. V was shortened by 0 bases and J by 6 bases, with 11 bases between the two germline ends. The CDR3 contains 14 residues. The CDR3 sequence is CASSLAGGVSEAFF. Here the CDR3 DNA reads TGTGCCAGCAGCTTAGCGGGTGGGGTCTCTGAAGCTTTCTTT.

This clonotype appeared a few times. This rearrangement joins TRBV28 to TRBJ1-1; D might be TRBD1 (6 bases). This CDR3 comprises 13 residues. V was trimmed by 5 bases and J by 3 bases, leaving 10 bases between them. Germline loops: CDR1 MDHEN, CDR2 SYDVKM. The CDR3 sequence: CASSVGHDTEAFF. CDR3 sequence (DNA): TGTGCCAGCAGTGTGGGACATGACACTGAAGCTTTCTTT.

V gene TRBV18 combines with J gene TRBJ2-5, with TRBD1 matching 12 bases. The J segment lost 6 bases and the V segment lost 6 bases, leaving 5 bases of the junction unmatched. The CDR3 loop spans 14 amino acids. Per the germline V gene, CDR1 is KGHSH and CDR2 is LQKENI. This chain's CDR3 is CASSPGQGAKTQYF. The CDR3 DNA reads as TGTGCCAGCTCTCCGGGACAGGGGGCGAAGACCCAGTACTTC.

This clonotype has a handful of counts. V and J are TRBV20-1 and TRBJ1-1, with no clear D. The CDR3 contains 13 residues. Trimming removed 5 bases from V and 3 bases from J, with 13 bases in between. Per the germline V gene, CDR1 is DFQATT and CDR2 is SNEGSKA (reference sequence). The CDR3 bases are TGCAGTGCTCCCCCCGGGAGGGACACTGAAGCTTTCTTT. Amino acid sequence: CSAPPGRDTEAFF.

This clonotype was recorded many times. V and J are TRBV25-1 and TRBJ1-2, with no clear D. V was clipped by 4 bases and J by 7 bases, with 13 bases between them. This CDR3 has 13 amino acids. Germline V gives CDR1 MGHDK, CDR2 SYGVNS. CDR3: CASSVGISSGYTF. The CDR3 nucleotides are TGTGCCAGCAGTGTTGGCATTTCTTCTGGCTACACCTTC.

The chain combines TRBV28 with TRBJ1-5; D gene unclear. The germline gives CDR1 MDHEN, CDR2 SYDVKM. There are 15 residues in the CDR3. The ends were cut back, 4 bases at V and 3 bases at J, with 13 bases in the middle. The CDR3 loop is CASSSGSGPNQPQHF. CDR3 bases: TGTGCCAGCAGTTCCGGCTCCGGACCCAATCAGCCCCAGCATTTT.

The gene calls are TRBV12-3 or TRBV12-4 and TRBJ2-7; D gene ambiguous. The CDR3 length is 13 residues. V lost 6 bases, J lost 0 bases, and 9 bases lay in between. CDR3 DNA: TGTGCCAGCAGGACACCGAGCTCCTACGAGCAGTACTTC. Translated, it gives CASRTPSSYEQYF.

The chain combines TRBV3-1 with TRBJ2-7; possibly TRBD2 for D (5 bases). The germline V gene has CDR1 LGHDT and CDR2 YNNKEL (reference sequence). The CDR3 covers 13 residues. V dropped 1 base and J dropped 6 bases, with 10 bases sitting between them. CDR3 loop: CASSQGRVSEQYF. The CDR3 DNA follows: TGTGCCAGCAGCCAAGGGCGGGTCTCCGAGCAGTACTTC.

The chain recombines TRBV6-2 or TRBV6-3 with TRBJ2-3; a weak D match, TRBD2 (6 bases). Looked up from germline, CDR1 is MNHEY and CDR2 is SVGEGT. The V end was cut by 6 bases, the J end by 3 bases, with 16 bases between. The CDR3 is 15 residues long. The CDR3: CASSQGLARTDTQYF. In DNA, the CDR3 is TGTGCCAGCAGCCAGGGACTGGCCCGTACAGATACGCAGTATTTT.

The rearrangement uses TRBV6-1 and TRBJ1-5; D is ambiguous. CDR1 MNHNS and CDR2 SASEGT come from the germline V gene. With 4 bases removed from V and 6 bases from J, the gap between germline ends came to 10 bases. The CDR3 contains 13 residues. In nucleotides, the CDR3 is TGTGCCAGCAGTGGGCAGTCGACTCAGCCCCAGCATTTT. It codes for CASSGQSTQPQHF.

The chain has TRBV18 and TRBJ1-1; D possibly corresponds to TRBD1 (5 bases). V lost 6 bases, J lost 0 bases, and 11 bases lay in between. This CDR3 spans 14 amino acids. The V gene's germline CDR1 is KGHSH and CDR2 LQKENI. The CDR3 coding sequence is TGTGCCAGCTCGATTGACAGCCTGAACACTGAAGCTTTCTTT. Protein sequence: CASSIDSLNTEAFF.